The T cell receptor (beta chain) described here comes from a study of beta chain features in type 1 diabetes. Study observations and caveats: VDJ junctions in type 1 diabetes patients carried more deletions and fewer insertions. Among patients, naive, central memory and Treg TCRB repertoires appeared more similar than among healthy donors. Patients with Type 1 diabetes showed moderately but significantly shorter TCRB CDR3s in all four CD4+ subsets.

The germline gives CDR1 MNHNS, CDR2 SASEGT. The CDR3 consists of 13 residues. J was trimmed by 5 bases and V by 7 bases; bases with no gene match: 5. For this clone: Antigen specificity is unknown.

All of the isolated RNA was reverse transcribed, so expressed TCRB transcripts were sequenced. Profiled with immunoSEQ multiplex PCR; TCRdb holds only in-frame clones, not every one. The sample consists of about 160,000 clones, 9% to 12% of them appearing once. Sequencing was performed on central memory CD4+ T cells from blood. This TCR was recovered from a young man with type 1 diabetes. The genes are TRBV6-1 and TRBJ2-1; TRBD2 aligns across 7 bases. In nucleotides, the CDR3 is TGTGCCAGCACGGCTAGCGGTAACAATGAGCAGTTCTTC. Translated, it gives CASTASGNNEQFF.